Below are 14 T cell receptor beta chains sequenced from a single sample in a study of CD8+ T cells in alopecia areata. Treatment specified: oral pan-JAK inhibitor, 5-10 mg twice daily. Sequencing relied on a cDNA template that was reverse transcribed from extracted RNA. The data were produced by immunoSEQ multiplex PCR, yet TCRdb's version contains in-frame clones alone and is incomplete. This sample has 35,000 to 45,000 clones, with about nine tenths found just once. Sequences were derived from CD8+ T cells sorted from blood, sampled at week 24, from a patient treated with tofacitinib. These receptors came from a human donor with alopecia areata.

This clone was observed a single time. This rearrangement joins TRBV27 to TRBJ1-5, with a weak D call TRBD1 (5 bases). V lost 6 bases and J lost 2, with 23 bases in between. There are 18 residues in the CDR3. CDR1 is MNHEY and CDR2 is SMNVEV in the germline V gene (reference sequence). CDR3 loop: CASSPKDGAVVGNQPQHF. DNA of the CDR3: TGTGCCAGCAGCCCCAAGGATGGGGCGGTGGTCGGCAATCAGCCCCAGCATTTT.

The chain joins TRBV29-1 to TRBJ2-5; 8 bases fit TRBD1. The closer fit of TRBJ2-7 to the DNA end suggests the J call may be wrong. Germline CDR1 reads SQVTM; CDR2 reads ANQGSEA. This CDR3 spans 14 amino acids. In DNA, the CDR3 is TGCAGCGTTGAACCCGAGACAGGGGTCCTCGAGCAGTACTTC. It specifies CSVEPETGVLEQYF.

The chain recombines TRBV5-6 with TRBJ2-7, with D perhaps being TRBD1 or TRBD2 (5 bases each). Trimming took off 6 bases at V and 4 bases at J, with 17 bases between the two ends. Per germline, CDR1 SGHDT and CDR2 YYEEEE. This CDR3 is built from 14 residues. As DNA, the CDR3 is TGTGCCAGCACCCTGGGGCGGGTTGATTACGAGCAGTACTTC. The encoded protein is CASTLGRVDYEQYF.

This chain links TRBV4-1 with TRBJ2-5; TRBD1 is a possible D gene (6 bases). The CDR3 is 15 amino acids. Germline V CDR1 and CDR2: MGHRA, YSYEKL. The V end lost 0 bases, the J end lost 5 bases, and 13 bases lay between the germline ends. The CDR3 region has the DNA TGCGCCAGCAGCCAAGATAAAGGGGGTATGGAGACCCAGTACTTC. Protein product: CASSQDKGGMETQYF.

V usage is TRBV6-9 and J usage is TRBJ2-7, with D uncertain. Germline lookup yields CDR1 MNHGY and CDR2 SVAAGI. The V end was cut by 3 bases, the J end by 2 bases, with 11 bases between. The CDR3 consists of 14 residues. Here the CDR3 reads CASSYNQQTYEQYF. CDR3 bases: TGTGCCAGCAGTTACAACCAGCAAACCTACGAGCAGTACTTC.

The chain joins TRBV30 to TRBJ2-7; D might be TRBD1 or TRBD2, each matching 5 bases. Trimming left V 1 base short and J 1 base short, with 14 bases between. There are 15 residues in the CDR3. Germline CDR1 GTSNPN, CDR2 SVGIG (reference sequence). The CDR3, as DNA: TGTGCCTGGAGTGGGGAGATTTCAGGGTCCTACGAGCAGTACTTC. Protein product: CAWSGEISGSYEQYF.

This chain links TRBV19 with TRBJ1-5; 8 nucleotides agree with TRBD1. Trimming took 5 bases from V and 3 from J; bases not matched to a gene: 6. Germline V gene data show CDR1 as LNHDA and CDR2 as SQIVND (reference sequence). The CDR3 consists of 15 residues. CDR3 coding DNA: TGTGCCAGTAGTTCGGACAGGGCGCCCAATCAGCCCCAGCATTTT. Its translation: CASSSDRAPNQPQHF.

The rearrangement uses TRBV27 and TRBJ2-7; tentative D call: TRBD1 (6 bases). The CDR3 consists of 14 residues. V lost 3 bases and J 2 bases, leaving 11 bases between the germline ends. CDR1 and CDR2 (germline): MNHEY, SMNVEV (reference sequence). CDR3 region: CASSFRDTAYEQYF. As DNA, the CDR3 is TGTGCCAGCAGTTTTCGGGACACCGCCTACGAGCAGTACTTC.

This clone was detected only once. The rearrangement uses TRBV7-2 and TRBJ2-7; D not resolved. The germline V gene encodes CDR1 SGHTA and CDR2 FQGNSA. The CDR3 totals 13 residues. V lost 1 base, J lost 4 bases, and 8 bases lay in between. The DNA of the CDR3 is TGTGCCAGCAGCTTAGGTTTCGGGTACGAGCAGTACTTC. Encoded protein: CASSLGFGYEQYF.

This sequence joins TRBV5-1 and TRBJ2-1; no clear D gene. The V gene lost 5 bases and the J gene lost 8 bases, with 14 bases spanning the gap. The CDR3 has 13 amino acids. Germline loops: CDR1 SGHRS, CDR2 YFSETQ. The CDR3 region has the DNA TGCGCCAGCAGGACCGCCAATAACGATGAGCAGTTCTTC. Amino acid sequence: CASRTANNDEQFF.

This sequence joins TRBV7-9 and TRBJ2-7; D might be TRBD1 or TRBD2, each matching 5 bases. Germline values: CDR1 SEHNR, CDR2 FQNEAQ (reference sequence). The CDR3 runs to 14 residues. Between the trimmed V and J ends, which lost 1 base and 4 bases, there was a span of 11 bases. CDR3 loop: CASSLVEGWYEQYF. As DNA, the CDR3 is TGTGCCAGCAGCTTAGTAGAGGGGTGGTACGAGCAGTACTTC. The whole variable domain, remainder taken from reference TRBV7-9 and TRBJ2-7, is DTGVSQNPRHKITKRGQNVTFRCDPISEHNRLYWYRQTLGQGPEFLTYFQNEAQLEKSRLLSDRFSAERPKGSFSTLEIQRTEQGDSAMYLCASSLVEGWYEQYFGPGTRLTVT.

The chain combines TRBV28 with TRBJ1-5, with D uncertain. CDR3 length: 16 residues. Per the germline V gene, CDR1 is MDHEN and CDR2 is SYDVKM. V dropped 5 bases and J dropped 0 bases, with 14 bases sitting between them. The CDR3 region is CASSHTAVHSNQPQHF. CDR3 in DNA: TGTGCCAGCAGTCATACAGCCGTCCATAGCAATCAGCCCCAGCATTTT.

The V and J genes are TRBV19 and TRBJ2-6; possible D gene TRBD2, 6 bases. CDR3 size: 14 residues. V gave up 7 bases and J gave up 0 bases, with 7 bases separating them. Per the germline V gene, CDR1 is LNHDA and CDR2 is SQIVND (reference sequence). This CDR3 reads CASMGGSGANVLTF. The DNA of the CDR3 is TGTGCCAGTATGGGGGGCTCTGGGGCCAACGTCCTGACTTTC.

This clone was seen once. V is TRBV10-3 and J is TRBJ2-1; the match to TRBD2 covers 8 bases. The CDR3 consists of 14 residues. With V trimmed by 3 bases and J by 5 bases, 3 bases remained unmatched. The V gene's germline CDR1 is ENHRY and CDR2 SYGVKD. The CDR3 loop is CAISDSGGHNEQFF. The CDR3 nucleotides read TGTGCCATCAGTGATTCGGGGGGGCACAATGAGCAGTTCTTC.